The following is a T cell receptor (beta chain) sequence with its context. Antigen unknown. The data stem from a study of shared clonotypes between healthy human individuals. Across the whole study: Each donor's CD4 naive and CD4 memory cells filled three plates apiece, CD8 naive two, and CD8 memory one. Notes on the study in general: Against clonotypes common to all four donors, non-shared ones had lower generation probabilities.

Only Caucasian adults living in Nashville, Tennessee made up the donor group. The authors distributed each subset's genomic DNA evenly over several immunoSEQ plates. Assay used: immunoSEQ multiplex PCR; TCRdb lists only in-frame clones, some missing. The data show more than 550,000 clones, less than 95% seen once. This CDR3 is 16 amino acids long. Germline lookup yields CDR1 PRHDT and CDR2 FYEKMQ (reference sequence). Trimming pared 4 bases from V and 1 base from J, leaving 13 bases between. The chain combines TRBV13 with TRBJ2-2; D perhaps matches TRBD2 (6 bases). The sequencing input was memory CD8+ T cells from PBMCs. The subset denotes: CD45RO+ cells pooled with CCR7-negative TemRA cells. This sequence was found in a man between 18 and 29 years old in good health. Some clones in this sample may be carry-over from other donors' samples. Here the CDR3 reads CASSSPGLQNTGELFF. The CDR3 nucleotides are TGTGCCAGCAGCTCCCCAGGACTACAGAACACCGGGGAGCTGTTTTTT.